The clone carrying this T cell receptor beta chain occurred a few times. Its antigen is undetermined. The sample comes from a study of beta chain features in type 1 diabetes. Study-wide results and caveats: Reads derived from cDNA could over-represent cells showing high TCR expression. TCRB rearrangement may or may not be influenced by HLA type; here this remained unresolved. Patients with Type 1 diabetes showed moderately but significantly shorter TCRB CDR3s in all four CD4+ subsets.

As every portion of the isolated RNA was reverse transcribed, the sequencing read expressed TCRB transcripts. Sequenced by immunoSEQ multiplex PCR; TCRdb stores in-frame clones only, minus some. This table has 390,000 or so clones, roughly 14% appearing once. Trimming took off 2 bases at V and 6 bases at J, with 8 bases between the two ends. Germline V CDR1 and CDR2: SGHTA, FQGNSA. This CDR3 is 14 amino acids long. The TCR comes from a young man in good health. The sequenced material came from naive CD4+ T cells from blood. This rearrangement joins TRBV7-2 to TRBJ1-6; no definite D call. The CDR3 bases are TGTGCCAGCAGCTTATCTGGAGCTAATTCACCCCTCCACTTT. Protein: CASSLSGANSPLHF. Full variable domain (rest looked up from reference TRBV7-2 and TRBJ1-6): GAGVSQSPSNKVTEKGKDVELRCDPISGHTALYWYRQSLGQGLEFLIYFQGNSAPDKSGLPSDRFSAERTGGSVSTLTIQRTQQEDSAVYLCASSLSGANSPLHFGNGTRLTVT.